One and the same sample provided the 8 T cell receptor beta chains below, sequenced in a study of blood T cell repertoires in COVID-19. The method was immunoSEQ multiplex PCR; TCRdb's version includes in-frame clones alone and lacks a portion of them. Found here are about 97,000 clones, around 73% of them singletons; the top ten hold 9.8%. What was sequenced was peripheral blood. Source of these receptors: a man in his fifties or sixties with active or convalescent COVID-19.

This clone was observed a few times. The rearrangement uses TRBV28 and TRBJ2-5; D perhaps matches TRBD1 (6 bases). There are 15 residues in the CDR3. Trimming removed 3 bases at V and 5 bases at J, with 16 bases between. CDR1 and CDR2 from the germline V gene are MDHEN and SYDVKM. CDR3 sequence reads: CASSFRRSQGETQYF. The CDR3 bases are TGTGCCAGCAGTTTCCGTAGGTCTCAGGGGGAGACCCAGTACTTC.

The gene calls are TRBV10-3 and TRBJ1-2, with 11 bases matching TRBD1. CDR1 is ENHRY and CDR2 is SYGVKD in the germline V gene. Trimming at V came to 10 bases and at J to 8 bases, leaving 15 bases not matched to a gene. This CDR3 has 15 residues. Here the CDR3 reads CASFTPGQGVGGYTF. The CDR3 nucleotides read TGTGCCAGCTTTACACCGGGACAGGGGGTCGGCGGCTACACCTTC.

The chain carries TRBV2 and TRBJ2-3, with D possibly matching TRBD2 (6 bases). Germline V gene sequence: CDR1 SNHLY, CDR2 FYNNEI. V was pared by 6 bases and J by 1 base, with 14 bases between. There are 15 residues in the CDR3. In DNA, the CDR3 is TGTGCCAGCAGCTGGCGGGAAGGGGGCACAGATACGCAGTATTTT. As protein: CASSWREGGTDTQYF.

A single count supports this clone. This chain connects TRBV3-1 (or the pseudogene TRBV3-2) to TRBJ2-7; D possibly corresponds to TRBD1 (5 bases). This CDR3 spans 13 amino acids. Germline V gene sequence: CDR1 LGHDT, CDR2 YNNKEL (reference sequence). Trimming left V 4 bases short and J 5 bases short, with 12 bases between. As DNA, the CDR3 is TGTGCCAGCAGCCCCCAAGGCAGGGACGAGCAGTACTTC. Protein: CASSPQGRDEQYF.

The gene calls are TRBV13 and TRBJ1-6, with D unresolved. Germline CDR1 PRHDT, CDR2 FYEKMQ (reference sequence). Trimming shortened V by 3 bases and J by 8 bases, and 11 bases separated the two germline ends. The CDR3 length is 14 residues. The CDR3 region is CASSFGVGDSPLHF. Here the CDR3 DNA reads TGTGCCAGCAGCTTTGGGGTCGGGGATTCACCCCTCCACTTT.

This chain links TRBV27 with TRBJ1-1, with TRBD1 identical over 11 bases. The V segment lost 3 bases and the J segment 10 bases; nucleotides outside the gene matches: 4. CDR3 length: 13 residues. Germline V CDR1 and CDR2: MNHEY, SMNVEV (reference sequence). Here the CDR3 DNA reads TGTGCCAGCAGTTTCTCAGGACAGGGGGCAGCTTTCTTT. This codes for CASSFSGQGAAFF.

This rearrangement joins TRBV28 to TRBJ1-1, with D perhaps matching TRBD1 (5 bases). The germline V gene has CDR1 MDHEN and CDR2 SYDVKM. The CDR3 runs 13 residues. The V and J ends lost 7 bases and 4 bases respectively, with 13 bases between them. The CDR3 reads CASTHAGTTEAFF. DNA of the CDR3: TGTGCCAGCACCCATGCGGGGACCACTGAAGCTTTCTTT.

The rearrangement links TRBV6-1 to TRBJ1-5; 10 nucleotides align to TRBD1. The ends lost 2 bases at V and 1 base at J; junction bases unmatched: 2. Germline values: CDR1 MNHNS, CDR2 SASEGT. The CDR3 is made up of 16 amino acids. In DNA, the CDR3 is TGTGCCAGCAGTGAAATGGACAGGGGGAGCAATCAGCCCCAGCATTTT. Protein: CASSEMDRGSNQPQHF.